This entry lists 3 T cell receptor beta chains sequenced from one sample in a study of blood T cells in healthy people across ages. Primers used in a second PCR of roughly 6 to 12 cycles were a sample-barcoded 5' primer and a J-beta primer mix. TCRdb re-called the 5' RACE reads with MiXCR, one entry per CDR3 protein. The sample consists of some 1.5 million distinct CDR3 sequences, about 28% of them appearing once. The sequenced sample consisted of blood. The receptors were gathered from a woman in her 30s in good health.

This clonotype has more than one count but fewer than ten. The gene calls are TRBV20-1 and TRBJ2-1; 16 nucleotides agree with TRBD2. CDR1 and CDR2 (germline): DFQATT, SNEGSKA (reference sequence). This CDR3 is 15 amino acids long. With V trimmed by 6 bases and J by 10 bases, 9 bases remained unmatched. Here the CDR3 DNA reads TGCAGTGCATCCCCGGGACTAGCGGGGGGGCGGGAGCAGTTCTTC. Its protein product is CSASPGLAGGREQFF.

This clonotype was observed at least ten times. This chain uses TRBV5-1 with TRBJ2-2; D is uncertain. Trimming took 3 bases from V and 4 from J, leaving 4 bases between them. This CDR3 spans 12 amino acids. Looked up from germline, CDR1 is SGHRS and CDR2 is YFSETQ. The CDR3 coding sequence is TGCGCCAGCAGCTCTGGCACCGGGGAGCTGTTTTTT. Its translation: CASSSGTGELFF.

Note on this clonotype: A junction end diverges from the germline sequence, so it may reflect a read error. The chain carries TRBV12-3 or TRBV12-4 and TRBJ1-5, with TRBD1 matching 7 bases. This CDR3 has 13 amino acids. The CDR3: CTSTSDRLGPQHF. CDR3 in DNA: TGTACCAGCACCTCGGACAGGCTCGGCCCCCAGCATTTT.